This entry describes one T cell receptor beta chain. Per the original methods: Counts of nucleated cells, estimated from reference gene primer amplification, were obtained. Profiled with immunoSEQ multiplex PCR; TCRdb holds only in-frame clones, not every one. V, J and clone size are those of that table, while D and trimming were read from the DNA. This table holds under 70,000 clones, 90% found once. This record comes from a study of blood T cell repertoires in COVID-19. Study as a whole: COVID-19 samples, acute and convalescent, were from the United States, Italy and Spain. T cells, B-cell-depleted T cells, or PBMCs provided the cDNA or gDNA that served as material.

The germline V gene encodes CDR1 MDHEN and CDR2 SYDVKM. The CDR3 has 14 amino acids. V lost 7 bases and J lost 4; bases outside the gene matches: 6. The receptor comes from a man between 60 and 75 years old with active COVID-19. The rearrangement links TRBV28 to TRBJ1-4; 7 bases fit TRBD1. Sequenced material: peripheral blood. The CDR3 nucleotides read TGTGCCAGCAACCGGGACAGACTTAATGAAAAACTGTTTTTT. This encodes CASNRDRLNEKLFF.